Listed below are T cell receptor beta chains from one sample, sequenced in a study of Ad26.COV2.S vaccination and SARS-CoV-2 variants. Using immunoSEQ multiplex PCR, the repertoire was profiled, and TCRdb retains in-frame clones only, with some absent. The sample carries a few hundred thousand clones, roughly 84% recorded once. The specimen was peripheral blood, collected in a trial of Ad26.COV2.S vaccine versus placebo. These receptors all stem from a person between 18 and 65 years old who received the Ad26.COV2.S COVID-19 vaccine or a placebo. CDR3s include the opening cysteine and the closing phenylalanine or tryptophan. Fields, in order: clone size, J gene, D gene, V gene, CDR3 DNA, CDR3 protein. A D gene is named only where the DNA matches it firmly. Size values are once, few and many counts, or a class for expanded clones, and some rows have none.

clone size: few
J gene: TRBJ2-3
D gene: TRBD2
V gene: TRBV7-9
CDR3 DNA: TGTGCCAGCAGCTTCCCACTAGCGGGGGGCACAGATACGCAGTATTTT
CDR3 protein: CASSFPLAGGTDTQYF

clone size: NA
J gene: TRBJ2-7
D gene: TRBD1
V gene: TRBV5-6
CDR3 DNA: TGTGCCAGCAGAACGACAGGGGGATACGAGCAGTACTTC
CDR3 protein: CASRTTGGYEQYF

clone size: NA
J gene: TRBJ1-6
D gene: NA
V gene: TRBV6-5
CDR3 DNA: TGTGCCAGCAGTTATTACGATACAGGGAATTCACCCCTCCACTTT
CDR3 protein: CASSYYDTGNSPLHF

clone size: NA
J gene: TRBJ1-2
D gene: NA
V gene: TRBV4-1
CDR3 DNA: TGCGCCAGCAGCCATGGACAGCTGGGGGACCGCTATGGCTACACCTTC
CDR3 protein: CASSHGQLGDRYGYTF

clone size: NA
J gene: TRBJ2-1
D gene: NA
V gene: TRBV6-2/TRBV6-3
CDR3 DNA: TGTGCCAGCAGCCCCCGGACTGGTTACAATGAGCAGTTCTTC
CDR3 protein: CASSPRTGYNEQFF

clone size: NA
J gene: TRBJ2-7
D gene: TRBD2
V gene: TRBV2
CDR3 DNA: TGTGCCAGCACCAAACTTTTACCGGGACTACCGTACGAGCAGTACTTC
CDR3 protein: CASTKLLPGLPYEQYF

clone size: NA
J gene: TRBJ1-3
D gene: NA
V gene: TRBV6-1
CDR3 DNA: TGTGCCAGCAGTGAACGAAGGACGGCGACAGCAGGATATTTT
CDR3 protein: CASSERRTATAGYF

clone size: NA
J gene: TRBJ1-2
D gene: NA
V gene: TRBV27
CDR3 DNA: TGTGCCACCTCGGACGGTCCCTATGGCTACACCTTC
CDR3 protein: CATSDGPYGYTF

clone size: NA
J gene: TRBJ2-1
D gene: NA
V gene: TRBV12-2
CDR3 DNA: TGTGCAAGTCGCTTAACTAGCGGAGTAAAAAATGAGCAGTTCTTC
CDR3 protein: CASRLTSGVKNEQFF

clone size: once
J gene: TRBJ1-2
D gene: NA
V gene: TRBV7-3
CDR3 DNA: TGTGCCAGCAGCCCCACTGGTGGCGCTAACTATGGCTACACCTTC
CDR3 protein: CASSPTGGANYGYTF

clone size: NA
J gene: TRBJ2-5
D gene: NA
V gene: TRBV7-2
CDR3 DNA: TGTGCCAGCAGCCCCAGGGCCGGGGAGACCCAGTACTTC
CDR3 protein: CASSPRAGETQYF

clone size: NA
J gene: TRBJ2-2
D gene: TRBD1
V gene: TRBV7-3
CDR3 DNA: TGTGCCAGCAGCTCGACAGGGGCCTCCACCGGGGAGCTGTTTTTT
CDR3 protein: CASSSTGASTGELFF

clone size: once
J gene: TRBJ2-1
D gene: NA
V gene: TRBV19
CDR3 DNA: TGTGCCAGTAACCCCCTAGGACCAGGAGTTAATGAGCAGTTCTTC
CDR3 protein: CASNPLGPGVNEQFF

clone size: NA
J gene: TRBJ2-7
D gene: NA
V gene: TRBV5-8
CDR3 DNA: TGTGCCAGCAGCTTCCGGCAGACGACCCACGAGCAGTACTTC
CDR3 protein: CASSFRQTTHEQYF

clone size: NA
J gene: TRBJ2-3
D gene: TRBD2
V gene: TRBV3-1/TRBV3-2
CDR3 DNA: TGTGCCAGCAGCCCCTTCGTTGCGGGGGGGGTCACAGATACGCAGTATTTT
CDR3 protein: CASSPFVAGGVTDTQYF

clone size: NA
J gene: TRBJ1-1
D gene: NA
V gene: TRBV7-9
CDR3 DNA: TGTGCCACATCCCGCGGGAGCACTGAAGCTTTCTTT
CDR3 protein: CATSRGSTEAFF

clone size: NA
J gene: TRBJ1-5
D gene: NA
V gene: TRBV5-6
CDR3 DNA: TGTGCCAGCAGCTTGGGGGGGTCCAATCAGCCCCAGCATTTT
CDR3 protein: CASSLGGSNQPQHF

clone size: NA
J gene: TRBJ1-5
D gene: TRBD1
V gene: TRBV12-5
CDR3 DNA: TGTGCTAGTGGTTTGGTCTGGGACAGGGAAGGGCGGCCCCAGCATTTT
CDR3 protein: CASGLVWDREGRPQHF

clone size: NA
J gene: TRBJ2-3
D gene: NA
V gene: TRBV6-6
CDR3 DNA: TGTGCCAGCTTCCTCGCTTGGAGTATCACAGATACGCAGTATTTT
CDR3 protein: CASFLAWSITDTQYF

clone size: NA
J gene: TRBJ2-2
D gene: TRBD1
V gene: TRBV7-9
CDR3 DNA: TGTGCCAGCAGCTTAGCTCGGCGGACAGGGGTTACCGGGGAGCTGTTTTTT
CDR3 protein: CASSLARRTGVTGELFF

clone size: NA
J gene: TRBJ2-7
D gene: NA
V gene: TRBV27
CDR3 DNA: TGTGCCAGCAGTCCGAGAGGGGGACCTGAAGAGCAGTACTTC
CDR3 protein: CASSPRGGPEEQYF

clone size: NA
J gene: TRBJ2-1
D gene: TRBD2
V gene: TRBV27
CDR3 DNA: TGTGCCAGCAGTTTAGGGACTAGCGGGGCCAAATGGGAGCAGTTCTTC
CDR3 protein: CASSLGTSGAKWEQFF

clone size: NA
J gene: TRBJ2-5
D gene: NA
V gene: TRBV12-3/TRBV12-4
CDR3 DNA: TGTGCCAGCAGTTATAGGCGGCGGGAGACCCAGTACTTC
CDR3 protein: CASSYRRRETQYF

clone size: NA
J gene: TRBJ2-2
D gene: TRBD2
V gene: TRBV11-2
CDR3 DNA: TGTGCCAGCAGCTTAGGAGAGGGGGGGACTAGCAATGACGGGGAGCTGTTTTTT
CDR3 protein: CASSLGEGGTSNDGELFF

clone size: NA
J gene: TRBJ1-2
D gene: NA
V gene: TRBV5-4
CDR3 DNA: TGTGCCAGCAGCCCGAGGGGGTCCGGGAGGAACTATGGCTACACCTTC
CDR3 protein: CASSPRGSGRNYGYTF

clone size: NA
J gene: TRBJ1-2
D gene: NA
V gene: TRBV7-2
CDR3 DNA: TGTGCCAGCAGCTTAGGAGGAGCGGAGTATGGCTACACCTTC
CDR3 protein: CASSLGGAEYGYTF

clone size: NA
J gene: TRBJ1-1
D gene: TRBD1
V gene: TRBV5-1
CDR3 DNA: TGCGCCAGCAGCTTGGTGGGGACAGGGGTCTTGGAAGGAAAACACACTGAAGCTTTCTTT
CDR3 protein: CASSLVGTGVLEGKHTEAFF

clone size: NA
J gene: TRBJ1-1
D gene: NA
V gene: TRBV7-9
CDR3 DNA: TGTGCCAGCAGCTTATTCCTGAACACTGAAGCTTTCTTT
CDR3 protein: CASSLFLNTEAFF

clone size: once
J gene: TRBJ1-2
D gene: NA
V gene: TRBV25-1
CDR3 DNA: TGTGCCAGCAGTGAGCCGACAGCCTATGGCTACACCTTC
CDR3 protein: CASSEPTAYGYTF

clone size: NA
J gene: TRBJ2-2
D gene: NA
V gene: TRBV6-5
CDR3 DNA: TGTGCCAGCAGCCGGGACGGATACACCGGGGAGCTGTTTTTT
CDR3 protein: CASSRDGYTGELFF